The sequence of this T cell receptor (beta chain) was determined in a study of T cells in Graves' hyperthyroidism and ophthalmopathy (dated by TCRdb to about 2019). Notes on the research overall: Peripheral blood was collected at initial diagnosis, before any treatment. An independent validation cohort of some 18 hyperthyroidism patients and about 15 patients who later progressed to ophthalmopathy tested prospective prediction of ophthalmopathy. Following sampling, methimazole starting at 30 mg daily was given to hyperthyroidism patients, and high-dose intravenous methylprednisolone was given to ophthalmopathy patients. The paper reports TCR Vbeta CDR3 sequencing of roughly 140 peripheral blood samples: 40 or so ophthalmopathy, 70 to 85 hyperthyroidism and approximately 17 progressor patients. For training and testing, the 80 to 100 patients in the discovery cohort were randomly divided in a 7:3 ratio. In addition, the study compared T-cell repertoires in thyroid tissue and in blood from roughly six Graves' hyperthyroidism patients. To identify TCR V-J signatures that set the groups apart, the researchers used a discovery cohort of more than 95 patients, made up of 40 to 45 with Graves' ophthalmopathy and some 60 with stable Graves' hyperthyroidism.

In the germline V gene, CDR1 corresponds to MDHEN and CDR2 to SYDVKM. There are 15 amino acids in the CDR3, from cysteine to phenylalanine inclusive. Of all the DNA, just the CDR3 is kept, 45 bases in frame from base 1. V and J are truncated by 5 bases and 5 bases respectively, leaving an intervening sequence of 18 bases. Amplification of TCR beta CDR3 regions was carried out from RNA transcripts. The first round of RT-PCR for the TCR CDR3 was performed with the HTBI primer set and the Qiagen OneStep RT-PCR kit. The libraries were constructed in a second round of multiplex PCR and then size-selected and purified. Paired-end sequencing of the libraries was performed with 100 bp reads on an Illumina HiSeq2000. The paper's processing steps were these. Raw data were processed with SOAPnuke, discarding reads with adapters, uncalled bases, mean Phred below 15, or no exact constant-primer or identifier match. COPE v1.2.5 was used to merge high-quality paired reads, and clonotypes were defined as unique nucleotide sequences. MiTCR v1.1 was used to align the clonotypes against IMGT TRBV, TRBD and TRBJ reference segments. The analysis included only V-J combinations with a frequency above 0.0001, which together covered about 99% of the repertoires. The TCS score was defined as the ratio of F50 (clonal expansion) to E x V (chaos), calculated using BLOSUM62-based TCRdist between CDR3 peptides within each V-J. Welch's t-statistics and random forest reduced some 510 V-J features to about 13, which were used in a naive Bayes classifier (R e1071). The public reads were run again by TCRdb, first through fastp at Q25 and then through MiXCR, and only productive beta chains were kept. Rows are unified per CDR3 protein, each entry keeping the most common DNA and genes. These V and J calls rely on TCRdb rather than the paper's analysis. This sample lists some 600,000 distinct CDR3 sequences; over 11% were detected once. The ten largest clones represent approximately 5.7% of the sample.

The research as a whole found: No statistical method was used to set the sample size in advance, and investigators knew the group allocation. Most expanded thyroid clonotypes (frequency above 0.001) were also detected in blood, a finding suggesting that blood repertoires may reflect thyroid immune responses. A 13 V-J signature model separated ophthalmopathy from stable hyperthyroidism, with approximately 87% sensitivity and around 84% specificity in cross-validation and 80%/75% in testing. In validation, the model predicted progression to ophthalmopathy with 65% to 71% sensitivity and approximately 78% specificity, a median of about 6.7 months before onset.

This clonotype was seen at least ten times. Its antigen is unknown. It has no much larger one-base neighbor in the sample; base qualities were not kept. Hyperthyroidism patients were newly diagnosed, with disease duration under 2 months, and aged 18 to 65 years. Any patient with an uncontrolled infection, another autoimmune disease, pregnancy or lactation was excluded. Clinical symptoms, serum thyroxine and TRAb, thyroid ultrasound, and orbital computed tomography formed the basis for the diagnoses. Blood from progressor patients was collected at the time of first diagnosis with hyperthyroidism, before any ophthalmopathy symptoms had appeared. PBMCs were isolated from 7.5 to 10 ml of fresh peripheral blood by Ficoll-Paque density gradient centrifugation. Patients classed as progressors first received a Graves' hyperthyroidism diagnosis and then went on to develop ophthalmopathy during follow-up. Trizol reagent was used to extract total RNA, and RNA quality was then checked on an Agilent 2100 Bioanalyzer.

The chain is assembled from TRBV28 and TRBJ1-2; TRBD1 might be the D gene, on 6 matching bases. This clonotype originated in a woman aged 30 to 39 with Graves' hyperthyroidism that later progressed to Graves' ophthalmopathy. Input material: blood. In nucleotides, the sequence is TGTGCCAGCAGTGACCCGCGTTCGGGGGCGTATGGCTACACCTTC. This sequence encodes CASSDPRSGAYGYTF.